A selection of T cell receptor beta chains follows, all from one sample in a study of cytomegalovirus exposure and HLA in healthy donors. Repertoires were generated with immunoSEQ multiplex PCR, while TCRdb's copy carries only in-frame clones and drops some. The table has 300,000 or so clones, 88% seen once. Sequenced material: PBMCs. These TCRs come from a young man in good health and CMV-seronegative. The conserved cysteine and the conserved F or W are not part of the CDR3 here. A D gene is named only where the DNA matches it firmly.

V	J	D	CDR3
TRBV5-1	TRBJ2-4	TRBD1	ASSLETGGNIQY
TRBV18	TRBJ2-3	TRBD2	ASARLAGGTSTDTQY
TRBV5-1	TRBJ2-5	TRBD1	ASSLQGQGQETQY
TRBV7-2	TRBJ2-3	-	ASSYSSGASTDTQY
TRBV6-6	TRBJ1-2	-	ASRGAAANYGYT
TRBV15	TRBJ2-3	-	ATTRGTDTQY
TRBV7-8	TRBJ2-1	TRBD2	ASSLRLAGDSYNEQF
TRBV5-4	TRBJ1-2	TRBD1	ASSPIYNTGGADGYT
TRBV5-1	TRBJ2-1	TRBD2	ASMAGGLTVLNEQF
TRBV6-5	TRBJ1-2	-	ASSYSAGNYGYT
TRBV2	TRBJ2-2	-	ASRDREGGELF
TRBV9	TRBJ2-1	TRBD1	ASSVGGGQGVHEQF
TRBV7-9	TRBJ2-7	TRBD1	ASSSPGQGRGYEQY
TRBV7-6	TRBJ2-3	-	ASSPLGEPTDTQY
TRBV19	TRBJ2-2	-	ASRRGFSGELF
TRBV2	TRBJ2-5	TRBD1	ASSEPGTGKETQY
TRBV2	TRBJ1-6	TRBD1	ASTPGQGLNSPLH
TRBV2	TRBJ2-7	-	ASREDLSYEQY
TRBV6-5	TRBJ1-1	-	ASSYQVFTEAF
TRBV30	TRBJ2-7	-	AWSHSRDPYEQY
TRBV11-2	TRBJ1-1	-	ASSLEPVRGAEAF
TRBV7-2	TRBJ1-2	-	ASSLYGYT
TRBV7-9	TRBJ1-2	-	ASSLDSYGYT
TRBV6-6	TRBJ2-5	TRBD2	ASSYSGPGGETQY
TRBV2	TRBJ2-3	TRBD1	ASSRQGGPDTQY
TRBV5-5	TRBJ2-7	-	ASSGAWVSSYEQY
TRBV6-6	TRBJ2-7	TRBD1	ASHPDRGHVHEQY
TRBV7-9	TRBJ1-1	TRBD1	ASSPQWTGQGAF
TRBV5-8	TRBJ2-3	TRBD1	ASTPPWDRVADTQY
TRBV7-9	TRBJ1-6	-	ASSRGSALGSPLH
TRBV25-1	TRBJ1-2	TRBD1	ASSDVGTGYNYGYT
TRBV4-1	TRBJ2-1	-	ASAGPSYNEQF
TRBV12-5	TRBJ1-5	-	ASGLGLDQPQH
TRBV5-5	TRBJ1-5	-	ASSLGPAGSNQPQH
TRBV18	TRBJ1-2	-	ASSPNGQSGYT
TRBV5-1	TRBJ2-7	TRBD2	ASRPSSGGLYEQY
TRBV27	TRBJ2-2	-	ASSFFAGRNTGELF
TRBV5-6	TRBJ2-1	TRBD1	ASSLDRDRVRNEQF
TRBV10-1	TRBJ2-5	-	ASSARTDKRTQY
TRBV5-1	TRBJ2-1	-	ASSLGGASGNEQF
TRBV4-3	TRBJ1-1	-	ASSQDRFTEAF
TRBV6-1	TRBJ2-1	TRBD1	ASSGQGGGNEQF
TRBV6-6	TRBJ1-5	-	ASSADRTSNQPQH
TRBV5-1	TRBJ2-2	-	ASSLAPYTGELF
TRBV9	TRBJ1-1	-	ASSAVRMNTEAF
TRBV5-3	TRBJ1-5	TRBD1	ARSLGVTGDHQPQH
TRBV27	TRBJ1-5	TRBD1	ASSPRTGINQPQH
TRBV10-1	TRBJ1-2	-	ASSGQGWDGYT
TRBV7-2	TRBJ2-1	TRBD2	ASCFGASGVGNEQF
TRBV7-8	TRBJ1-1	-	ASLQGTEAF